This T cell receptor beta chain was obtained from a study of CD8 T cells in ankylosing spondylitis. Findings and caveats of the study: Blood from ankylosing spondylitis patients appeared to carry a characteristic roughly 8-variant TCR beta motif.

This CDR3 is built from 15 residues. V gave up 9 bases and J gave up 7 bases; unmatched junction bases: 11. Germline loops: CDR1 LNHDA, CDR2 SQIVND (reference sequence). MiXCR was run by TCRdb on the 5' RACE reads, yielding one entry per CDR3 protein. The sample shows roughly 470,000 distinct CDR3 sequences, approximately 26% of them seen only once. As for this clonotype: Antigen specificity is unknown.

The chain joins TRBV19 to TRBJ2-3; TRBD2 aligns across 12 bases. The sequence derives from a male donor with ankylosing spondylitis. The source material was blood, either unsorted or a sorted T cell fraction (not recorded which). The CDR3 here is CASSLELAGGHTQYF. The CDR3 DNA reads as TGTGCCAGCTCACTGGAACTAGCGGGAGGTCATACGCAGTATTTT. Looking up the rest from reference TRBV19 and TRBJ2-3 gives the full variable domain: DGGITQSPKYLFRKEGQNVTLSCEQNLNHDAMYWYRQDPGQGLRLIYYSQIVNDFQKGDIAEGYSVSREKKESFPLTVTSAQKNPTAFYLCASSLELAGGHTQYFGPGTRLTVL.